The clone carrying this T cell receptor (beta chain) was observed many times. No antigen is known for it. This entry is derived from a study of identical twins. Study-wide points: Carriage of fewer insertions was seen in abundant cord blood beta clonotypes, whereas memory repertoires showed none. Findings came from cross-sectional statistics, without long-term follow-up of donors. The models systematically underestimated how much out-of-frame TCR alpha was shared in monozygotic twins.

MiXCR was run by TCRdb on the 5' RACE reads, yielding one entry per CDR3 protein. The sample lists around 670,000 distinct CDR3 sequences; approximately 6% were seen once. This sequence originates from a man aged 18 to 35 in good health. Sequences were obtained from naive T cells sorted from blood.

The DNA for the CDR3 is TGTGCCACCAGCAGGAGTGGGTCCTACAATGAGCAGTTCTTC. It codes for CATSRSGSYNEQFF. The chain has TRBV15 and TRBJ2-1; D gene ambiguous. V was clipped by 3 bases and J by 1 base, with 7 bases between them. This CDR3 has 14 amino acids. In germline, CDR1 is LNHNV, CDR2 YYDKDF (reference sequence). The entire variable domain, with the rest obtained from reference TRBV15 and TRBJ2-1, is as follows: DAMVIQNPRYQVTQFGKPVTLSCSQTLNHNVMYWYQQKSSQAPKLLFHYYDKDFNNEADTPDNFQSRRPNTSFCFLDIRSPGLGDTAMYLCATSRSGSYNEQFFGPGTRLTVL.